The present T cell receptor beta chain was sequenced within a study of a mutant IDH1 vaccine in newly diagnosed glioma. In the study overall: The first vaccination came 4-6 weeks after radiotherapy alone, or with temozolomide cycles. Most patients had radiochemotherapy with temozolomide before enrollment; others had one alone.

Points on this clone: Antigen unknown. One end of the junction fails to match germline, which may point to a read error.

Time point defined: week 23, last vaccination. Vaccine doses each comprised 300 ug of mutant IDH1 20-mer peptide, with topical imiquimod. In every donor, the tumor was a new WHO grade 3 or 4 IDH1-mutant, ATRX-lost astrocytoma. Libraries were prepared by immunoSEQ multiplex PCR; TCRdb keeps only in-frame clonotypes and omits some of them. Of about 65,000 clones listed, 70% to 90% are singletons. CDR1 and CDR2 from the germline V gene are SGHAT and FQNNGV. This CDR3 contains 13 residues. The source is a man aged 25 to 40 with glioma. The chain is built from TRBV11-2 and TRBJ1-2, with 10 bases that match TRBD1. The sequences come from PBMCs, collected from a glioma patient whose treatment included an IDH1 peptide vaccine. The CDR3 bases are TGTGCCAGCAGCAGACAGGGGGCCTTAAGGTTGGTCTTC. Translation: CASSRQGALRLVF.